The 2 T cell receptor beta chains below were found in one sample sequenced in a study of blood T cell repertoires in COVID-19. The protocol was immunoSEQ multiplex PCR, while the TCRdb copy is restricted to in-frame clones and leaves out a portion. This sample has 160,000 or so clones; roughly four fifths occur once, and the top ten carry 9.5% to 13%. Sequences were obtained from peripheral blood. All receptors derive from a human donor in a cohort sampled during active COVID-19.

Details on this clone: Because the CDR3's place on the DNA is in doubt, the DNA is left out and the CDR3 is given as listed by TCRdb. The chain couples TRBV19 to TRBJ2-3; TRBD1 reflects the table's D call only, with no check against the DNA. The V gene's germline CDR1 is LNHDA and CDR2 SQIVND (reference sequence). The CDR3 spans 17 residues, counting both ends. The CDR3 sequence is CASSRASGQGAGDTQYF.

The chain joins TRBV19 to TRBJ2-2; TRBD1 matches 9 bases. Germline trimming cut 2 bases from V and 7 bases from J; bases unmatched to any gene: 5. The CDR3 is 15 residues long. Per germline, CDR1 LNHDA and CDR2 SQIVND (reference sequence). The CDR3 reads CASSIKDRGIGELFF. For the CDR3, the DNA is TGTGCCAGTAGTATAAAGGACAGGGGAATCGGGGAGCTGTTTTTT.